This T cell receptor (beta chain) was identified in a study of blood T cell repertoires in COVID-19. The wider study: Donors in the United States, Italy and Spain gave samples during acute or convalescent COVID-19.

Data came from immunoSEQ multiplex PCR; TCRdb stores just in-frame clones and leaves some out. The repertoire consists of approximately 250,000 clones, with 70% to 90% occurring once and the leading ten covering just under 2%. V dropped 3 bases and J dropped 0 bases, with 15 bases sitting between them. Germline values: CDR1 DFQATT, CDR2 SNEGSKA (reference sequence). The CDR3 spans 16 residues. This clonotype was sampled from a man aged 30 to 39 with active or convalescent COVID-19. The genes are TRBV20-1 and TRBJ1-3; D uncertain. Source material: peripheral blood. The CDR3 DNA is TGCAGTGCTAGTCGTCTTCCTCTCAGCTCTGGAAACACCATATATTTT. Its translation: CSASRLPLSSGNTIYF.